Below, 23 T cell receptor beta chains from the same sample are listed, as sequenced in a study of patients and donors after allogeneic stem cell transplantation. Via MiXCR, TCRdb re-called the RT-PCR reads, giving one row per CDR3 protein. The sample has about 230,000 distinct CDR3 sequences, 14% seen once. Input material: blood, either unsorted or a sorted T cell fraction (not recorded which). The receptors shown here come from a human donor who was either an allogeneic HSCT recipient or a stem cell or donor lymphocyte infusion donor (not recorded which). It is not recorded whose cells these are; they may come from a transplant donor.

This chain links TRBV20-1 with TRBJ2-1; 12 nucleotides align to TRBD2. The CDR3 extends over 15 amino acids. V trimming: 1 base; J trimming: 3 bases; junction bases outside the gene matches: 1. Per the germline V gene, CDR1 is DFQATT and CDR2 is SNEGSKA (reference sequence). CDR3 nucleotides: TGCAGTGCTAGAGGACTAGCGGGAGACTACAATGAGCAGTTCTTC. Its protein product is CSARGLAGDYNEQFF.

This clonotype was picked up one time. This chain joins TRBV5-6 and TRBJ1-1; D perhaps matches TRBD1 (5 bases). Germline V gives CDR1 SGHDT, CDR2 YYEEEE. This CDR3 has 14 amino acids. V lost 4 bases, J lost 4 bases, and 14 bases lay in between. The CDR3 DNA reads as TGTGCCAGCAGCCGACGGCGGCAGGGCACTGAAGCTTTCTTT. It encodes CASSRRRQGTEAFF.

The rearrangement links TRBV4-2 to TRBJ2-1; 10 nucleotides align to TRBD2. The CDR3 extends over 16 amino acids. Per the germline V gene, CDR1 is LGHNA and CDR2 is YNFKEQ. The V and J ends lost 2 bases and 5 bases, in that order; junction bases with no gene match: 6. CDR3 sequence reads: CASSQLSGGAHNEQFF. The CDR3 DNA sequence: TGTGCCAGCAGCCAACTCAGCGGGGGGGCCCACAATGAGCAGTTCTTC.

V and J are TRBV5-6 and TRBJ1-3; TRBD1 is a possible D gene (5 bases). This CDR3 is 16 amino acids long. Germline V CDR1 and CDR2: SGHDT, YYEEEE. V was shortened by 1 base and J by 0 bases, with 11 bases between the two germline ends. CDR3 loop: CASSLPGSPSGNTIYF. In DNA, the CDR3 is TGTGCCAGCAGCTTGCCAGGGTCCCCCTCTGGAAACACCATATATTTT.

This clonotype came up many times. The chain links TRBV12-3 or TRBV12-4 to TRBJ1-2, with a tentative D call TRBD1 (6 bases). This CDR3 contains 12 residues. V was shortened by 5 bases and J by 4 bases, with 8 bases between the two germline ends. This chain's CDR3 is CASSRTVYGYTF. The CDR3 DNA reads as TGTGCCAGCAGTCGGACAGTCTATGGCTACACCTTC.

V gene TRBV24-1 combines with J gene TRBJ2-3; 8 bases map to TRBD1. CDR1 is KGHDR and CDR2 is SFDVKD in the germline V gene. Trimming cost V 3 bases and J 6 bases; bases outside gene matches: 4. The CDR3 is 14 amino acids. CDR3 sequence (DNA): TGTGCCACCAGTGATGCCGGACAGGGCGATACGCAGTATTTT. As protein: CATSDAGQGDTQYF.

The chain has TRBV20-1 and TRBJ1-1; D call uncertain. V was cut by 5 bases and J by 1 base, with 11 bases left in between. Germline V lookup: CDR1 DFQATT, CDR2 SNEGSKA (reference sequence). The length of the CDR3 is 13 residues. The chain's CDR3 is CSASPSENTEAFF. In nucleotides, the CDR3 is TGCAGTGCTTCCCCTTCGGAGAACACTGAAGCTTTCTTT.

The CDR3 DNA is TGCAGTGCTAGAGTTCGAGCGGACACCATATATTTT. Protein: CSARVRADTIYF. V and J are TRBV20-1 and TRBJ1-3; D remains ambiguous. Germline lookup yields CDR1 DFQATT and CDR2 SNEGSKA (reference sequence). This CDR3 spans 12 amino acids. Trimming took off 1 base at V and 8 bases at J, with 9 bases between the two ends.

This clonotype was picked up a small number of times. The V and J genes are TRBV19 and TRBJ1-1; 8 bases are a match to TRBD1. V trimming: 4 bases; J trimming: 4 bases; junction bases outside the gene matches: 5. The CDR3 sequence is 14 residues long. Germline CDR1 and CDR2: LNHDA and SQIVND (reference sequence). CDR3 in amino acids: CASSRGRGLTEAFF. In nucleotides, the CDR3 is TGTGCCAGTAGTAGGGGCAGGGGGCTCACTGAAGCTTTCTTT. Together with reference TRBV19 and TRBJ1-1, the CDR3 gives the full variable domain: DGGITQSPKYLFRKEGQNVTLSCEQNLNHDAMYWYRQDPGQGLRLIYYSQIVNDFQKGDIAEGYSVSREKKESFPLTVTSAQKNPTAFYLCASSRGRGLTEAFFGQGTRLTVV.

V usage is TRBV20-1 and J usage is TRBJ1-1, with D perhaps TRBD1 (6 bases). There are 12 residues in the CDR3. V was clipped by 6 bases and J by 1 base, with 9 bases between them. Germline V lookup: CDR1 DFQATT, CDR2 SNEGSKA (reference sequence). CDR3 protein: CSATGQNTEAFF. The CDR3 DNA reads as TGCAGTGCCACGGGACAGAACACTGAAGCTTTCTTT.

The CDR3 DNA is TGTGCCAGCAGTTTACTAGCGGGAGGAGGTGAGACCCAGTACTTC. Protein product: CASSLLAGGGETQYF. This chain joins TRBV12-3 or TRBV12-4 and TRBJ2-5; 11 nucleotides match TRBD2. There are 15 residues in the CDR3. Trimming at V came to 2 bases and at J to 5 bases, leaving 4 bases not matched to a gene.

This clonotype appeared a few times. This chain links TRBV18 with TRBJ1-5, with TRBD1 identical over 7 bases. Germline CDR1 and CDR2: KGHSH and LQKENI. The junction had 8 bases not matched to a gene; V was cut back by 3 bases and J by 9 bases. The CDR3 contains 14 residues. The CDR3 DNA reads TGTGCCAGCTCACCGGACAGGAATAAGGGGCCCCAGCATTTT. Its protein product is CASSPDRNKGPQHF.

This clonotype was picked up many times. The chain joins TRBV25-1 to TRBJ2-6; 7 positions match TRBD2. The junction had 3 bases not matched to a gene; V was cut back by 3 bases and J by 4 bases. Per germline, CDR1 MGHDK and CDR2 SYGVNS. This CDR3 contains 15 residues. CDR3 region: CASSEGGLGANVLTF. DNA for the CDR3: TGTGCCAGCAGTGAGGGAGGGCTGGGGGCCAACGTCCTGACTTTC. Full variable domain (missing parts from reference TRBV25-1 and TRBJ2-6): EADIYQTPRYLVIGTGKKITLECSQTMGHDKMYWYQQDPGMELHLIHYSYGVNSTEKGDLSSESTVSRIRTEHFPLTLESARPSHTSQYLCASSEGGLGANVLTFGAGSRLTVL.

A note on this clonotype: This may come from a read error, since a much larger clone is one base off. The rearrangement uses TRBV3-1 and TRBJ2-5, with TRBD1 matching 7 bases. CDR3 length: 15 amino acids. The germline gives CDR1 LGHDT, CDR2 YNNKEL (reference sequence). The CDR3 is CASSLQGTFGETQHF. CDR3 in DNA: TGTGCCAGCAGCCTACAGGGGACCTTCGGGGAGACCCAGCACTTC.

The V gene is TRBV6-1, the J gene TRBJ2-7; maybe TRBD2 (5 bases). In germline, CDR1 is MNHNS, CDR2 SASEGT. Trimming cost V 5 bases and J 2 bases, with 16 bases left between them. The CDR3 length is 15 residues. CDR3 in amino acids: CASSTTCGPPYEQYF. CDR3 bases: TGTGCCAGCAGTACAACATGCGGGCCCCCCTACGAGCAGTACTTC.

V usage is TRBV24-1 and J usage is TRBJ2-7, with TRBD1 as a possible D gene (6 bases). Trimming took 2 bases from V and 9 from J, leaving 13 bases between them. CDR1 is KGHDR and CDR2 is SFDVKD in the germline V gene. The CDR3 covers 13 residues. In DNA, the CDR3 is TGTGCCACCAGTGATTCCTACAGGGTGGGGCAGTACTTC. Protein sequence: CATSDSYRVGQYF.

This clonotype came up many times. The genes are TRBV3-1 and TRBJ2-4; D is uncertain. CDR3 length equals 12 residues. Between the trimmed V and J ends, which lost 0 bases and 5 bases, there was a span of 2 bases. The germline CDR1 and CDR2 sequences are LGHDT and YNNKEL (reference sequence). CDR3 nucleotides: TGTGCCAGCAGCCAAGAAGAAAACATTCAGTACTTC. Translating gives CASSQEENIQYF.

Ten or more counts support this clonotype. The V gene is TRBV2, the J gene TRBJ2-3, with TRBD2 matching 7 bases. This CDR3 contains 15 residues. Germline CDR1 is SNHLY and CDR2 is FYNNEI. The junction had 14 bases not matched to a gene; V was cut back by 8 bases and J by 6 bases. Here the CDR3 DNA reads TGTGCCAGCTTGAGGGTTAGAAGCGGGGAGGATACGCAGTATTTT. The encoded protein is CASLRVRSGEDTQYF.

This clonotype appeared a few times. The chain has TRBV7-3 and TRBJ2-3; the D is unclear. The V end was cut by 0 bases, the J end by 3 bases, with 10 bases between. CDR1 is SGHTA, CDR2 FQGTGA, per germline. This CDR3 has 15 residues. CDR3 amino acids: CASSLTPSRTDTQYF. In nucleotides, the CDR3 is TGTGCCAGCAGCTTAACGCCTAGTAGAACAGATACGCAGTATTTT.

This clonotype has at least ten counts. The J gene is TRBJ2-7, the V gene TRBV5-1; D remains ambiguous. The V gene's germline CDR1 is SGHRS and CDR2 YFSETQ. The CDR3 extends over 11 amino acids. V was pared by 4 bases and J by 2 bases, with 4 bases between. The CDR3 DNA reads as TGCGCCAGCAGCGAAGCCTACGAGCAGTACTTC. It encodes CASSEAYEQYF.

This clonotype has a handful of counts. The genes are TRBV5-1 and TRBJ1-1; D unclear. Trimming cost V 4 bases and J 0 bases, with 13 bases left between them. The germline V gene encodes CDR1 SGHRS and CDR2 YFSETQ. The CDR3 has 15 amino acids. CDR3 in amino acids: CASSQPGSVNTEAFF. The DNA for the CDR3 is TGCGCCAGCAGCCAACCCGGATCAGTGAACACTGAAGCTTTCTTT.

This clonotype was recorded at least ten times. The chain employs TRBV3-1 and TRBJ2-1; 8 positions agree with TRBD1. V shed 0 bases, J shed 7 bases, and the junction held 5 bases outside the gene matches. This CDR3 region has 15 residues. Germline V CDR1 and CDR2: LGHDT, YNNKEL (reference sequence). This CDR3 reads CASSQDSTGENEQFF. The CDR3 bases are TGTGCCAGCAGCCAAGATTCGACAGGGGAAAATGAGCAGTTCTTC.

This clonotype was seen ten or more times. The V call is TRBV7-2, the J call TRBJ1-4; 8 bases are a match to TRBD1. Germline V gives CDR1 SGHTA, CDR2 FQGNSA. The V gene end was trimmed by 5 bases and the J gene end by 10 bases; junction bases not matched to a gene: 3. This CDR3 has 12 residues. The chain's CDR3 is CASSLTGVKLFF. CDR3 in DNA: TGTGCCAGCAGCCTGACAGGGGTAAAACTGTTTTTT.